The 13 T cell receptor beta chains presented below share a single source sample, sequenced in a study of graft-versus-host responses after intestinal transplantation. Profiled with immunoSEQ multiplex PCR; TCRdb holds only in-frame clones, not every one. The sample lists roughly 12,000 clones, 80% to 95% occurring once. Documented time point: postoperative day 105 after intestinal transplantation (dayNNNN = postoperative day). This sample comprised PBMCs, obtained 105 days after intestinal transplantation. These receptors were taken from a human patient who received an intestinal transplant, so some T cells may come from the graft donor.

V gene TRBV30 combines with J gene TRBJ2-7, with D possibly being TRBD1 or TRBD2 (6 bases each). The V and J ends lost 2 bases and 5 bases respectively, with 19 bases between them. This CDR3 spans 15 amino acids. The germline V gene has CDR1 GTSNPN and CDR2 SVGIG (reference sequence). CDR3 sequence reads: CAWSSRDLAGDEQYF. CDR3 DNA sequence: TGTGCCTGGAGTTCCCGGGACTTAGCAGGGGACGAGCAGTACTTC.

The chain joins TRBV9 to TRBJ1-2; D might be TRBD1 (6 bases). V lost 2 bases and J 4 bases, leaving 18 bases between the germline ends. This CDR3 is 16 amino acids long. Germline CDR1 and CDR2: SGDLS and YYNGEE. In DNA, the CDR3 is TGTGCCAGCAGCGTGGGGACACCCGAACTCCTCTATGGCTACACCTTC. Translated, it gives CASSVGTPELLYGYTF.

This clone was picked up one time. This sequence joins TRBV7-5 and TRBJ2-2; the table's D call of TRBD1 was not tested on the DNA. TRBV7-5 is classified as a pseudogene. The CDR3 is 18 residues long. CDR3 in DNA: TGTGTCAGAAGTCTTATGACCCGACAGGGTATGGACACCGGGGAGCTGTTTTTT. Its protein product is CVRSLMTRQGMDTGELFF.

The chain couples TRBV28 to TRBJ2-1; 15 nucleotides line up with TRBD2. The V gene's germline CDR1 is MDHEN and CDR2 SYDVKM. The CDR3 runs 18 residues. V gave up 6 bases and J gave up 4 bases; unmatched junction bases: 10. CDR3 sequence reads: CASSPYPGLAGGYNEQFF. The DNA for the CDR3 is TGTGCCAGCAGCCCCTATCCGGGACTAGCGGGGGGATACAATGAGCAGTTCTTC.

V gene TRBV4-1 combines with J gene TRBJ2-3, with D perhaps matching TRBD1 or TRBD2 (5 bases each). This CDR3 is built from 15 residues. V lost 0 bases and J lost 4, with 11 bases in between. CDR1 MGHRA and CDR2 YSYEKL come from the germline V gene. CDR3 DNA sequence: TGCGCCAGCAGCCAAGAGCGGGTGGGGGCAGATACGCAGTATTTT. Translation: CASSQERVGADTQYF.

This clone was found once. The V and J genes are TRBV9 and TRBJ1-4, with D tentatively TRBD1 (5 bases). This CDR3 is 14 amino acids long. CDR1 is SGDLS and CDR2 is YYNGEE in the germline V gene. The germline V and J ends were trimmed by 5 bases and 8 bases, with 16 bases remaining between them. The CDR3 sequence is CASSGTGANEKLFF. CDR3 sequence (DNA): TGTGCCAGCAGTGGTACCGGGGCCAACGAAAAACTGTTTTTT.

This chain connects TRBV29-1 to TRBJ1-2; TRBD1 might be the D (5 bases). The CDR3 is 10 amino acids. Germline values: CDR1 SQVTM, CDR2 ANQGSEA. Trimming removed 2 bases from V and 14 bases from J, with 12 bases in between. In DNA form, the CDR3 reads TGCAGCGTTGAACTGGGGCCAAGGACCTTC. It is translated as CSVELGPRTF.

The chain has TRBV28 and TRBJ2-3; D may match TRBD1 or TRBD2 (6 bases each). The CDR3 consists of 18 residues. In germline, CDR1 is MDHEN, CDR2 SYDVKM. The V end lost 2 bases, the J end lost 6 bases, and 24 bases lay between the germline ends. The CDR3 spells CASSLPMGGGAPGDTQYF. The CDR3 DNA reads TGTGCCAGCAGTTTACCTATGGGGGGCGGGGCTCCTGGGGATACGCAGTATTTT.

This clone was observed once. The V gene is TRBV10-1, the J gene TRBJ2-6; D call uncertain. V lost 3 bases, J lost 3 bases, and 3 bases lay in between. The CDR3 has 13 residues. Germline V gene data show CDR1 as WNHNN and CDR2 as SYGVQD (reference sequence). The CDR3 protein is CASSDFGANVLTF. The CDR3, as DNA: TGCGCCAGCAGTGATTTTGGGGCCAACGTCCTGACTTTC.

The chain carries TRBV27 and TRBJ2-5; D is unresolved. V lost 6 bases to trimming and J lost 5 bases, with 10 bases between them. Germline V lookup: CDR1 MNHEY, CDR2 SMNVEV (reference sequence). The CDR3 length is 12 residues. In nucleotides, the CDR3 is TGTGCCAGCAGAAAAGGCGAGGAGACCCAGTACTTC. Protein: CASRKGEETQYF.

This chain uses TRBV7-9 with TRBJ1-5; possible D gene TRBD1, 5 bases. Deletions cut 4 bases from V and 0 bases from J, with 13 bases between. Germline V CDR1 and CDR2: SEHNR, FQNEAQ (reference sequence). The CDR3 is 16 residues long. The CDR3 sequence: CASSYASGPSNQPQHF. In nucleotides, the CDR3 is TGTGCCAGCAGCTACGCCTCAGGGCCTAGCAATCAGCCCCAGCATTTT.

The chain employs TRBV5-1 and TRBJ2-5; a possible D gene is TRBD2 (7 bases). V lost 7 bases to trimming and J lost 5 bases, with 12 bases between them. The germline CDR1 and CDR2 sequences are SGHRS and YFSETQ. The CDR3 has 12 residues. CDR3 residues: CASGGAGETQYF. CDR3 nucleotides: TGCGCCAGCGGGGGGGCCGGGGAGACCCAGTACTTC.

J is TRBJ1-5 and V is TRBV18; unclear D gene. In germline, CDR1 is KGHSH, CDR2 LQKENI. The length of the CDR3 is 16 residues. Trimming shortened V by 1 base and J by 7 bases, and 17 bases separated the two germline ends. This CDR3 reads CASSPRVRSVRQPQHF. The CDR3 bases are TGTGCCAGCTCACCACGAGTGCGTTCCGTCCGCCAGCCCCAGCATTTT.